This TCR beta chain is drawn from a study of Tregs in tolerant kidney transplant recipients. Study conclusions and caveats: This study did not directly address biological reproducibility. Antigen-driven expansion was suggested because donor-specific Tregs expanded more than all Tregs in tolerant patients.

As regards this clone: Its target is not known.

Sequenced by immunoSEQ multiplex PCR; TCRdb stores in-frame clones only, minus some. The sample has some 66,000 clones, roughly 92% seen once. Unstimulated regulatory T cells (CD4+CD25+CD127-), CD4+CD25- non-regulatory cells, CD4 and CD8 cells were FACS-sorted from thawed PBMCs. Trimming removed 4 bases at V and 8 bases at J, with 18 bases between. CDR3 length: 14 amino acids. The germline V gene encodes CDR1 SGHNT and CDR2 YYREEE (reference sequence). Sequencing used CD8+ T cells from blood, obtained before the transplant. This sequence joins TRBV5-4 and TRBJ1-2; D perhaps matches TRBD1 (6 bases). The receptor comes from a human donor who received a combined kidney and bone marrow transplant. The CDR3 reads CASSPDSYGSGYTF. The CDR3 nucleotides read TGTGCCAGCAGCCCGGACAGCTATGGTTCGGGCTACACCTTC.